A single sample is the source of the 32 T cell receptor beta chains below, sequenced in a study of blood T cell repertoires in COVID-19 (TCRdb year 2020). The protocol used for the library was the immunoSEQ multiplex PCR assay. TCRdb took this table from immuneACCESS and kept in-frame rearrangements with V and J called. Such tables lack part of the clones; where checked against another copy, unresolved V genes explain under half of the gap, and the rest is unexplained. Present in this sample are about 300,000 clones, 80% to 90% of which were seen just once. The ten largest clones add up to roughly 2.3% of the sample. Material: PBMCs or T cells enriched from blood (not recorded which). All receptors come from a man aged 25 to 45 who had recovered from COVID-19.

The chain combines TRBV9 with TRBJ2-7; tentatively, D is TRBD1 (5 bases). This CDR3 comprises 15 residues. V shed 0 bases and J shed 0 bases, with 10 bases lying between them. CDR1 is SGDLS, CDR2 YYNGEE, per germline. In DNA, the CDR3 is TGTGCCAGCAGCGTAGGACAGATGAGCTCCTACGAGCAGTACTTC. The encoded protein is CASSVGQMSSYEQYF.

The chain combines TRBV7-2 with TRBJ1-1; D is uncertain. The length of the CDR3 is 13 residues. CDR1 is SGHTA and CDR2 is FQGNSA in the germline V gene. The V end was cut by 3 bases, the J end by 4 bases, with 9 bases between. CDR3 protein: CASSLWEGTEAFF. DNA for the CDR3: TGTGCCAGCAGCTTGTGGGAGGGCACTGAAGCTTTCTTT. Based on the CDR3 plus reference TRBV7-2 and TRBJ1-1, the full variable domain is GAGVSQSPSNKVTEKGKDVELRCDPISGHTALYWYRQSLGQGLEFLIYFQGNSAPDKSGLPSDRFSAERTGGSVSTLTIQRTQQEDSAVYLCASSLWEGTEAFFGQGTRLTVV.

This chain links TRBV13 with TRBJ2-1; TRBD1 is a possible D gene (6 bases). This CDR3 spans 15 amino acids. Germline CDR1 PRHDT, CDR2 FYEKMQ (reference sequence). V was cut by 6 bases and J by 4 bases, with 16 bases left in between. In nucleotides, the CDR3 is TGTGCCAGCAGTCTAATGACAGGCTCTTACAATGAGCAGTTCTTC. This gives the protein CASSLMTGSYNEQFF.

This clone has a single count. The rearrangement uses TRBV18 and TRBJ1-2; 7 nucleotides match TRBD1. V was clipped by 4 bases and J by 4 bases; unmatched bases: 6. Germline CDR1 is KGHSH and CDR2 is LQKENI. The length of the CDR3 is 14 residues. The CDR3 region is CASSLGQASYGYTF. CDR3 in DNA: TGTGCCAGCTCACTAGGACAGGCCTCCTATGGCTACACCTTC.

This chain links TRBV6-4 with TRBJ2-1; the match to TRBD1 covers 7 bases. The ends lost 6 bases at V and 5 bases at J; junction bases unmatched: 4. The length of the CDR3 is 13 residues. The germline V gene has CDR1 MRHNA and CDR2 SNTAGT. The CDR3 protein is CASSGQANNEQFF. The DNA of the CDR3 is TGTGCCAGCAGCGGACAGGCGAACAATGAGCAGTTCTTC.

This clone has just a few counts. The V and J genes are TRBV3-1 (or the pseudogene TRBV3-2) and TRBJ1-1; D uncertain. The CDR3 has 13 residues. V dropped 4 bases and J dropped 9 bases, with 15 bases sitting between them. Germline CDR1 LGHDT, CDR2 YNNKEL (reference sequence). CDR3 sequence: CASSRRTVTQAFF. The CDR3 DNA is TGTGCCAGCAGCCGCAGAACAGTTACTCAAGCTTTCTTT.

In this sample, this clone turned up once. This sequence joins TRBV5-6 and TRBJ1-3, with 7 bases fitting TRBD1. The CDR3 is 14 residues long. Germline CDR1 reads SGHDT; CDR2 reads YYEEEE. Unmatched junction bases numbered 4, after V lost 3 bases and J lost 4 bases. The CDR3 loop reads CASSYRGTGNTIYF. The CDR3 DNA is TGTGCCAGCAGCTACAGGGGAACGGGAAACACCATATATTTT.

The V and J genes are TRBV18 and TRBJ1-6; D not resolved. CDR1 is KGHSH, CDR2 LQKENI, per germline. This CDR3 is 17 amino acids long. Trimming removed 3 bases from V and 5 bases from J, with 17 bases in between. In DNA form, the CDR3 reads TGTGCCAGCTCACCTAATATACTAGGGATAGATAATTCACCCCTCCACTTT. As protein: CASSPNILGIDNSPLHF.

The V and J genes are TRBV4-2 and TRBJ2-1; D gene ambiguous. CDR3 size: 16 residues. The V end was cut by 4 bases, the J end by 0 bases, with 13 bases between. From germline, CDR1 is LGHNA and CDR2 YNFKEQ. CDR3 nucleotides: TGTGCCAGCAGCCTCCACTCTGAGAGCTCCTACAATGAGCAGTTCTTC. It codes for CASSLHSESSYNEQFF.

This clone came up once. V is TRBV23-1 and J is TRBJ1-6, with TRBD1 matching over 11 bases. TRBV23-1 has ORF status, its function being uncertain. The CDR3 runs 22 residues. Trimming cost V 3 bases and J 3 bases; bases outside gene matches: 19. The CDR3 reads CASSHPLPGQGEIFFYNSPLHF. The CDR3 DNA follows: TGCGCCAGCAGTCACCCGCTTCCGGGACAGGGGGAAATCTTTTTCTATAATTCACCCCTCCACTTT.

The genes are TRBV7-3 and TRBJ2-1; D is uncertain. V gave up 6 bases and J gave up 8 bases, with 11 bases separating them. In germline, CDR1 is SGHTA, CDR2 FQGTGA. The CDR3 runs 12 residues. CDR3 sequence reads: CASRLNSHEQFF. The CDR3 DNA sequence: TGTGCCAGCAGACTGAATTCCCATGAGCAGTTCTTC.

The V call is TRBV2, the J call TRBJ1-5, with unresolved D. The V gene's germline CDR1 is SNHLY and CDR2 FYNNEI. Trimming removed 4 bases at V and 8 bases at J, with 9 bases between. The CDR3 runs 12 residues. CDR3 region: CASSGLGEPQHF. In DNA form, the CDR3 reads TGTGCCAGCAGTGGCTTGGGAGAGCCCCAGCATTTT.

V usage is TRBV4-3 and J usage is TRBJ2-1; 13 bases are shared with TRBD2. Germline V gene data show CDR1 as LGHNA and CDR2 as YSLEER. The trim removed 2 bases at V and 1 base at J, leaving 8 bases unmatched. The CDR3 spans 19 residues. The CDR3 coding sequence is TGCGCCAGCAGCCAACATACTAGCGGGGGGGTTAAGTCCTACAATGAGCAGTTCTTC. Translated: CASSQHTSGGVKSYNEQFF.

The chain couples TRBV7-9 to TRBJ2-3; TRBD2 agrees at 12 bases. Trimming at V came to 4 bases and at J to 4 bases, leaving 3 bases not matched to a gene. The CDR3 runs to 15 residues. Germline V lookup: CDR1 SEHNR, CDR2 FQNEAQ (reference sequence). This CDR3 reads CASSYSSGGADTQYF. The DNA for the CDR3 is TGTGCCAGCAGCTACTCTAGCGGGGGGGCAGATACGCAGTATTTT.

Here the CDR3 reads CASSFGLAGGPLYNEQFF. The CDR3 DNA reads TGTGCCAGCAGTTTCGGACTAGCGGGGGGCCCACTCTACAATGAGCAGTTCTTC. The chain employs TRBV7-8 and TRBJ2-1, with 14 bases matching TRBD2. The length of the CDR3 is 18 residues. J gave up 3 bases and V 6 bases, and 10 bases lay outside the gene matches. Germline CDR1 and CDR2: SGHVS and FQNEAQ.

The CDR3, as DNA: TGTGCCAGCAGCTTAGTTTCAGGGATCGTGTACGAGCAGTACTTC. Translation: CASSLVSGIVYEQYF. The chain links TRBV11-2 to TRBJ2-7, with a possible D match to TRBD1 (5 bases). V lost 1 base to trimming and J lost 4 bases, with 14 bases between them. CDR3 length: 15 residues. CDR1 and CDR2 from the germline V gene are SGHAT and FQNNGV.

This clone occurred a few times. The CDR3 loop is CASSPTGEWKLFF. The CDR3 DNA reads as TGTGCCAGCAGCCCGACAGGGGAATGGAAACTGTTTTTT. The chain couples TRBV3-1 (or the pseudogene TRBV3-2) to TRBJ1-4, with TRBD1 identical over 8 bases. J gave up 11 bases and V 4 bases, and 6 bases lay outside the gene matches. Per the germline V gene, CDR1 is LGHDT and CDR2 is YNNKEL (reference sequence). The CDR3 totals 13 residues.

V is TRBV6-5 and J is TRBJ1-1; tentatively, D is TRBD1 (5 bases). The V end was cut by 10 bases, the J end by 5 bases, with 20 bases between. This CDR3 spans 14 amino acids. Germline CDR1 and CDR2: MNHEY and SVGAGI. CDR3 DNA sequence: TGTGCCACCCGAAGGACCAGGGTTGAGACTGAAGCTTTCTTT. Its protein product is CATRRTRVETEAFF.

This clone was detected only a few times. The rearrangement uses TRBV7-6 and TRBJ1-1; D remains unclear. V shed 5 bases and J shed 7 bases, with 14 bases lying between them. This CDR3 region has 13 residues. Germline V lookup: CDR1 SGHVS, CDR2 FNYEAQ. The CDR3 DNA reads as TGTGCCAGCAGCCGAGGGAATGAGGGTGAAGCTTTCTTT. Its translation is CASSRGNEGEAFF.

This sequence joins TRBV5-4 and TRBJ1-4; the D is unclear. Trimming pared 1 base from V and 7 bases from J, leaving 11 bases between. The CDR3 spans 14 residues. From germline, CDR1 is SGHNT and CDR2 YYREEE (reference sequence). Here the CDR3 reads CASSLYGVGEKLFF. CDR3 nucleotides: TGTGCCAGCAGCTTGTACGGAGTTGGTGAAAAACTGTTTTTT. The whole variable domain, remainder taken from reference TRBV5-4 and TRBJ1-4, is ETGVTQSPTHLIKTRGQQVTLRCSSQSGHNTVSWYQQALGQGPQFIFQYYREEENGRGNFPPRFSGLQFPNYSSELNVNALELDDSALYLCASSLYGVGEKLFFGSGTQLSVL.

The chain links TRBV5-1 to TRBJ2-3, with D possibly TRBD2 on 5 matching bases. The length of the CDR3 is 14 residues. Between the trimmed V and J ends, which lost 4 bases and 0 bases, there was a span of 9 bases. CDR1 is SGHRS and CDR2 is YFSETQ in the germline V gene. The CDR3 loop is CASSIRTSTDTQYF. CDR3 DNA: TGCGCCAGCAGCATCAGGACTAGCACAGATACGCAGTATTTT.

For the CDR3, the DNA is TGTGCCATGGACAGGGAAAACACTGAAGCTTTCTTT. Translated, it gives CAMDRENTEAFF. This chain uses TRBV10-3 with TRBJ1-1; 8 bases fit TRBD1. Per germline, CDR1 ENHRY and CDR2 SYGVKD. The CDR3 contains 12 residues. The J segment lost 2 bases and the V segment lost 9 bases, leaving 2 bases of the junction unmatched.

The chain is built from TRBV6-4 and TRBJ2-1; TRBD2 aligns across 12 bases. CDR3 length: 16 amino acids. Per germline, CDR1 MRHNA and CDR2 SNTAGT. With V trimmed by 6 bases and J by 8 bases, 11 bases remained unmatched. This CDR3 is CASRKNLAGGPHEQFF. The CDR3 DNA is TGTGCCAGCAGAAAGAATCTAGCGGGGGGGCCCCATGAGCAGTTCTTC.

V and J are TRBV29-1 and TRBJ1-1, with D possibly matching TRBD1 (6 bases). The CDR3 is 12 residues long. V shed 6 bases and J shed 2 bases, with 10 bases lying between them. Germline V CDR1 and CDR2: SQVTM, ANQGSEA. In DNA form, the CDR3 reads TGCAGCGTAGGGGGTACAAACACTGAAGCTTTCTTT. Its protein product is CSVGGTNTEAFF.

The chain has TRBV7-6 and TRBJ1-3; no clear D. Trimming took 5 bases from V and 0 from J, leaving 8 bases between them. Germline V lookup: CDR1 SGHVS, CDR2 FNYEAQ. This CDR3 is 14 amino acids long. The CDR3 DNA reads as TGTGCCAGCAGCGCGGGTGTCTCTGGAAACACCATATATTTT. Its translation: CASSAGVSGNTIYF.

Remarks on this clone: The limits of the CDR3 on the DNA are not certain, so only TCRdb's listed CDR3 is given. The chain recombines TRBV4-1 with TRBJ1-5; TRBD1 is the table's D call, not checked against the DNA. The germline gives CDR1 MGHRA, CDR2 YSYEKL. With termini counted, the CDR3 has 16 amino acids. This CDR3 is CASSPGQGVGFSPSIF.

This clone was recorded only once. The CDR3 coding sequence is TGTGCCAGCAGCTCGACAGGGGTTAAATCCGATACGCAGTATTTT. This encodes CASSSTGVKSDTQYF. This chain links TRBV7-9 with TRBJ2-3; 8 bases are a match to TRBD1. Germline V gives CDR1 SEHNR, CDR2 FQNEAQ (reference sequence). The length of the CDR3 is 15 residues. The ends lost 4 bases at V and 6 bases at J; junction bases unmatched: 9.

The chain employs TRBV10-2 and TRBJ1-1; TRBD1 matches 12 bases. With 2 bases clipped from V and 0 bases from J, the junction kept 4 bases outside the gene matches. This CDR3 is built from 17 residues. Per the germline V gene, CDR1 is WSHSY and CDR2 is SAAADI. CDR3 in amino acids: CASSEGTGGEMNTEAFF. The DNA of the CDR3 is TGCGCCAGCAGTGAGGGGACAGGGGGCGAAATGAACACTGAAGCTTTCTTT.

The CDR3 DNA follows: TGTGCCAGTACCGCTACGGGACAGGGGGCGAGGGGCTACACCTTC. Translation gives CASTATGQGARGYTF. The chain employs TRBV19 and TRBJ1-2, with 12 bases aligning to TRBD1. CDR3 length: 15 residues. Germline V gene data show CDR1 as LNHDA and CDR2 as SQIVND (reference sequence). V gave up 7 bases and J gave up 8 bases; unmatched junction bases: 11.

The rearrangement links TRBV6-5 to TRBJ1-2; no reliable D call. The germline CDR1 and CDR2 sequences are MNHEY and SVGAGI. This CDR3 has 15 amino acids. The V and J ends lost 2 bases and 1 base respectively, with 11 bases between them. CDR3 sequence reads: CASSYARFGNYGYTF. The CDR3, as DNA: TGTGCCAGCAGTTACGCCAGGTTCGGTAACTATGGCTACACCTTC.

The rearrangement links TRBV6-4 to TRBJ2-3; 8 bases agree with TRBD2. V dropped 5 bases and J dropped 5; count of bases not matched to a gene: 12. This CDR3 region has 16 residues. Germline V gene sequence: CDR1 MRHNA, CDR2 SNTAGT. The CDR3 is CASSPRPAGEGDTQYF. CDR3 coding DNA: TGTGCCAGCAGTCCTCGACCAGCGGGGGAGGGAGATACGCAGTATTTT.

This clone was counted between two and nine times. The chain combines TRBV4-1 with TRBJ1-6; tentative D call: TRBD1 (6 bases). The length of the CDR3 is 18 residues. The V gene lost 1 base and the J gene lost 6 bases, with 19 bases spanning the gap. In germline, CDR1 is MGHRA, CDR2 YSYEKL. CDR3 protein: CASSQGFGGAISNSPLHF. Here the CDR3 DNA reads TGCGCCAGCAGCCAAGGGTTCGGGGGGGCGATTAGTAATTCACCCCTCCACTTT.